These 27 T cell receptor beta chains share one sample of origin, sequenced in a study of early T cells in non-severe SARS-CoV-2 infection. TCRdb fed the 5' RACE reads into MiXCR, producing one record per CDR3 protein. The table shows tens of thousands of distinct CDR3 sequences, with about 14% occurring only once. Source material: whole blood. The receptors shown here come from an adult who was a healthcare worker with PCR-confirmed SARS-CoV-2 infection or an uninfected control (not recorded which).

The chain uses TRBV29-1 and TRBJ2-5; D might be TRBD2 (5 bases). The V gene's germline CDR1 is SQVTM and CDR2 ANQGSEA. The CDR3 has 12 residues. V was cut by 7 bases and J by 4 bases, with 13 bases left in between. The CDR3 DNA sequence: TGCAGCGCTGGCGAGGGAGTAGAGACCCAGTACTTC. Protein sequence: CSAGEGVETQYF.

This clonotype occurred many times. V gene TRBV6-4 combines with J gene TRBJ2-1; the match to TRBD2 covers 10 bases. Germline V gives CDR1 MRHNA, CDR2 SNTAGT. The CDR3 spans 16 residues. V gave up 4 bases and J gave up 3 bases; unmatched junction bases: 6. In DNA, the CDR3 is TGTGCCAGCAGTGCCCTAGCGGGGGAACGCTACAATGAGCAGTTCTTC. Protein product: CASSALAGERYNEQFF.

This clonotype was seen only a few times. The chain links TRBV4-1 to TRBJ2-7; 8 bases fit TRBD1. CDR1 is MGHRA and CDR2 is YSYEKL in the germline V gene. J was trimmed by 3 bases and V by 0 bases; bases with no gene match: 4. The CDR3 is 15 amino acids. CDR3 protein: CASSQEKGQGYEQYF. CDR3 DNA sequence: TGCGCCAGCAGCCAAGAAAAAGGACAGGGCTACGAGCAGTACTTC.

The rearrangement joins TRBV20-1 to TRBJ1-5; 8 bases fit TRBD1. The length of the CDR3 is 15 residues. Germline lookup yields CDR1 DFQATT and CDR2 SNEGSKA (reference sequence). V lost 0 bases to trimming and J lost 5 bases; unmatched junction nucleotides: 6. The CDR3 sequence: CSARDTQGADQPQHF. The CDR3, as DNA: TGCAGTGCTAGAGATACCCAGGGGGCTGATCAGCCCCAGCATTTT.

The CDR3 protein is CASGGGFGETQYF. Written as DNA, the CDR3 is TGTGCCAGTGGAGGGGGTTTCGGAGAGACCCAGTACTTC. V gene TRBV19 combines with J gene TRBJ2-5; either TRBD1 or TRBD2 may fit D (6 bases each). The V and J ends lost 8 bases and 4 bases respectively, with 14 bases between them. Germline lookup yields CDR1 LNHDA and CDR2 SQIVND (reference sequence). The CDR3 spans 13 residues.

This clonotype was recorded a few times. The V call is TRBV20-1, the J call TRBJ1-4; D may be TRBD1 (6 bases). CDR3 length: 14 residues. Germline values: CDR1 DFQATT, CDR2 SNEGSKA (reference sequence). The V end was cut by 6 bases, the J end by 6 bases, with 17 bases between. The CDR3 DNA follows: TGCAGTGCGACGGGGGGGGCGATGGATGAAAAACTGTTTTTT. It is translated as CSATGGAMDEKLFF.

The V and J genes are TRBV11-2 and TRBJ2-1; 9 positions agree with TRBD2. The V and J ends lost 3 bases and 10 bases, in that order; junction bases with no gene match: 7. CDR1 is SGHAT, CDR2 FQNNGV, per germline. This CDR3 is 14 amino acids long. As DNA, the CDR3 is TGTGCCAGCAGCTTTCACGATCTAGCGGGGGAGCAGTTCTTC. It translates to CASSFHDLAGEQFF.

This chain uses TRBV9 with TRBJ2-2; 7 bases line up with TRBD1. The J segment lost 7 bases and the V segment lost 0 bases, leaving 6 bases of the junction unmatched. Germline values: CDR1 SGDLS, CDR2 YYNGEE. This CDR3 contains 15 residues. CDR3 in amino acids: CASSVGQGSGGELFF. In DNA form, the CDR3 reads TGTGCCAGCAGCGTAGGACAGGGTTCCGGCGGGGAGCTGTTTTTT.

This clonotype showed up many times. This sequence joins TRBV2 and TRBJ2-1; weak D call: TRBD1 (5 bases). This CDR3 contains 14 residues. Germline CDR1 reads SNHLY; CDR2 reads FYNNEI. V was cut by 3 bases and J by 4 bases, with 10 bases left in between. The CDR3 DNA reads as TGTGCCAGCAGTGAGGGCCAGGGATACAATGAGCAGTTCTTC. Encoded protein: CASSEGQGYNEQFF.

This chain uses TRBV29-1 with TRBJ1-2; no clear D gene. Germline lookup yields CDR1 SQVTM and CDR2 ANQGSEA. CDR3 length: 13 amino acids. Deletions cut 3 bases from V and 2 bases from J, with 10 bases between. CDR3 DNA sequence: TGCAGCGTTGACGGGCAGCCCAACTATGGCTACACCTTC. Translating gives CSVDGQPNYGYTF.

The chain recombines TRBV4-1 with TRBJ2-3, with 11 bases identical to TRBD2. Germline V gene data show CDR1 as MGHRA and CDR2 as YSYEKL. J lost 0 bases, V lost 7 bases, and 6 bases had no gene match. The CDR3 has 16 amino acids. The CDR3 is CASTSGGRSSTDTQYF. The CDR3 DNA reads TGCGCCAGCACTAGCGGGGGGCGTTCTAGCACAGATACGCAGTATTTT.

This clonotype has ten or more counts. The V gene is TRBV3-1, the J gene TRBJ1-5, with a tentative D call TRBD1 (6 bases). This CDR3 is built from 17 residues. The germline V gene has CDR1 LGHDT and CDR2 YNNKEL (reference sequence). Trimming pared 4 bases from V and 0 bases from J, leaving 16 bases between. The CDR3 sequence: CASSPSTGTLSNQPQHF. CDR3 DNA: TGTGCCAGCAGCCCATCTACAGGGACCCTTAGCAATCAGCCCCAGCATTTT.

V gene TRBV28 combines with J gene TRBJ1-2, with 7 bases matching TRBD1. Germline V gene lookup returns CDR1 MDHEN and CDR2 SYDVKM. J was trimmed by 8 bases and V by 4 bases; bases with no gene match: 13. This CDR3 has 15 amino acids. The DNA for the CDR3 is TGTGCCAGCAGTTCCCCGGGGCAGGGGGTCGGCGGCTACACCTTC. Translating gives CASSSPGQGVGGYTF.

In this sample, this clonotype turned up many times. CDR3 region: CASSYGGEGSPLHF. CDR3 DNA sequence: TGTGCCAGCAGTTACGGGGGAGAAGGGTCACCCCTCCACTTT. The rearrangement links TRBV6-6 to TRBJ1-6, with D maybe TRBD1 (5 bases). From germline, CDR1 is MNHNY and CDR2 SVGAGI (reference sequence). Deletions cut 2 bases from V and 10 bases from J, with 12 bases between. The CDR3 length is 14 residues.

This clonotype was detected ten times or more. This chain's CDR3 is CASSQEVRLAVNTGELFF. The CDR3 bases are TGTGCCAGCAGCCAAGAGGTTAGACTAGCAGTGAACACCGGGGAGCTGTTTTTT. J is TRBJ2-2 and V is TRBV14; 7 bases fit TRBD2. Trimming took 0 bases from V and 1 from J; bases not matched to a gene: 8. Per the germline V gene, CDR1 is SGHDN and CDR2 is FVKESK. This CDR3 has 18 amino acids.

This clonotype was counted only a few times. The chain carries TRBV6-1 and TRBJ2-2; 7 nucleotides agree with TRBD1. The CDR3 extends over 15 amino acids. V was pared by 6 bases and J by 4 bases, with 8 bases of the junction left unmatched. From germline, CDR1 is MNHNS and CDR2 SASEGT. In DNA, the CDR3 is TGTGCCAGCAGCTTCGGGACAGCTACCACCGGGGAGCTGTTTTTT. Translated: CASSFGTATTGELFF.

The chain recombines TRBV7-6 with TRBJ2-1; D ambiguous. The CDR3 contains 13 residues. Trimming left V 1 base short and J 8 bases short, with 9 bases between. CDR1 is SGHVS and CDR2 is FNYEAQ in the germline V gene. The CDR3 region has the DNA TGTGCCAGCAGCTTAGACTGGTTCGATGAGCAGTTCTTC. Its protein product is CASSLDWFDEQFF.

The chain has TRBV3-1 and TRBJ1-5, with D possibly matching TRBD1 (6 bases). Germline-derived CDR1 and CDR2 are LGHDT and YNNKEL (reference sequence). Trimming left V 1 base short and J 6 bases short, with 10 bases between. The CDR3 sequence is 14 residues long. CDR3 DNA sequence: TGTGCCAGCAGCCAAGCAGGGGTAGTTCAGCCCCAGCATTTT. Translating it yields CASSQAGVVQPQHF.

This clonotype has a single count. V usage is TRBV7-8 and J usage is TRBJ2-7; 8 bases line up with TRBD1. The germline V gene encodes CDR1 SGHVS and CDR2 FQNEAQ. The CDR3 has 15 residues. The V segment lost 5 bases and the J segment 2 bases; nucleotides outside the gene matches: 8. The DNA of the CDR3 is TGTGCCAGCAGCCCCAGGACAGGGCGTGCCTACGAGCAGTACTTC. Translating gives CASSPRTGRAYEQYF.

The rearrangement uses TRBV18 and TRBJ1-1; 8 bases fit TRBD1. CDR3 length: 13 residues. The trim removed 6 bases at V and 6 bases at J, leaving 6 bases unmatched. Germline V CDR1 and CDR2: KGHSH, LQKENI. The CDR3 bases are TGTGCCAGCTCGGGGACAGGTATCTCTGAAGCTTTCTTT. It encodes CASSGTGISEAFF.

This clonotype was found a few times. This rearrangement joins TRBV5-1 to TRBJ2-1, with D tentatively TRBD1 or TRBD2 (6 bases each). The CDR3 length is 15 residues. Germline CDR1 SGHRS, CDR2 YFSETQ. Trimming stripped 3 bases from V and 4 bases from J, with 14 bases between. The CDR3 region has the DNA TGCGCCAGCAGCTCCGCGGGAACAGGGTACAATGAGCAGTTCTTC. As protein: CASSSAGTGYNEQFF.

The gene calls are TRBV7-2 and TRBJ2-7; 8 nucleotides match TRBD1. With 1 base clipped from V and 0 bases from J, the junction kept 8 bases outside the gene matches. The V gene's germline CDR1 is SGHTA and CDR2 FQGNSA. This CDR3 comprises 17 residues. This CDR3 reads CASSLDGTGSPSYEQYF. For the CDR3, the DNA is TGTGCCAGCAGCTTAGATGGGACAGGCAGCCCCTCCTACGAGCAGTACTTC. The variable domain in full, completed from reference TRBV7-2 and TRBJ2-7, reads GAGVSQSPSNKVTEKGKDVELRCDPISGHTALYWYRQSLGQGLEFLIYFQGNSAPDKSGLPSDRFSAERTGGSVSTLTIQRTQQEDSAVYLCASSLDGTGSPSYEQYFGPGTRLTVT.

On this clonotype: A clone one base away is much larger, so this may be a read error. The rearrangement uses TRBV9 and TRBJ2-3; D is ambiguous. This CDR3 contains 14 residues. Looked up from germline, CDR1 is SGDLS and CDR2 is YYNGEE. Trimming cost V 0 bases and J 8 bases, with 13 bases left between them. The CDR3 region is CASSVVGRPGTQYF. The DNA of the CDR3 is TGTGCCAGCAGCGTAGTTGGTAGGCCAGGTACGCAGTATTTT.

V and J are TRBV18 and TRBJ2-5, with D maybe TRBD2 (6 bases). Germline-derived CDR1 and CDR2 are KGHSH and LQKENI. The CDR3 covers 14 residues. V was cut by 8 bases and J by 2 bases, with 15 bases left in between. As DNA, the CDR3 is TGTGCCAGCCCCCGGGGAGGAGGGCAAGAGACCCAGTACTTC. The encoded protein is CASPRGGGQETQYF.

Many counts were recorded for this clonotype. The genes are TRBV29-1 and TRBJ2-1, with a possible D match to TRBD1 (5 bases). V gave up 0 bases and J gave up 7 bases, with 10 bases separating them. Germline V CDR1 and CDR2: SQVTM, ANQGSEA. The CDR3 has 13 residues. Here the CDR3 reads CSVEDLQGNEQFF. CDR3 bases: TGCAGCGTTGAAGACCTTCAGGGAAATGAGCAGTTCTTC.

V and J are TRBV29-1 and TRBJ2-3; TRBD2 is a possible D gene (7 bases). CDR1 SQVTM and CDR2 ANQGSEA come from the germline V gene. The CDR3 has 12 residues. The CDR3 coding sequence is TGCAGTCTAGGGGGGGCAGGAGATACGCAGTATTTT. Protein sequence: CSLGGAGDTQYF.

This clonotype was seen ten or more times. The rearrangement joins TRBV14 to TRBJ2-4; 9 bases line up with TRBD1. V lost 2 bases and J lost 10; bases outside the gene matches: 3. Germline V CDR1 and CDR2: SGHDN, FVKESK. This CDR3 has 13 residues. The CDR3 loop is CASSQWDRAIQYF. The CDR3 region has the DNA TGTGCCAGCAGCCAATGGGACAGGGCAATTCAGTACTTC. Based on the CDR3 plus reference TRBV14 and TRBJ2-4, the full variable domain is EAGVTQFPSHSVIEKGQTVTLRCDPISGHDNLYWYRRVMGKEIKFLLHFVKESKQDESGMPNNRFLAERTGGTYSTLKVQPAELEDSGVYFCASSQWDRAIQYFGAGTRLSVL.